The clone carrying this T cell receptor (beta chain) has a single count. Its antigen is still unknown. This PCR relied on a set of 60 Vbeta primers and 13 Jbeta primers. Data came from immunoSEQ multiplex PCR; TCRdb stores just in-frame clones and leaves some out. The sample contains 75,000 to 90,000 clones, over 75% of which appear only once. This sample is drawn from a study of cytomegalovirus exposure and HLA in healthy donors. V was pared by 5 bases and J by 9 bases, with 13 bases of the junction left unmatched. Germline V lookup: CDR1 GTSNPN, CDR2 SVGIG (reference sequence). CDR3 length: 15 residues. Study results and limitations: Analysis performed later found roughly 18,000 TCR beta sequences associated with HLA alleles at 0.05 false discovery rate. The later analysis indicated that the majority of CMV-associated TCR beta chains appeared HLA-restricted.

Sequenced material: PBMCs. The rearrangement joins TRBV30 to TRBJ2-1; TRBD2 agrees at 10 bases. The origin of this receptor is a man in his forties or fifties in good health and CMV-seronegative. CDR3: CAWSRKAGGPSEQFF. The CDR3 bases are TGTGCCTGGTCTCGGAAAGCGGGGGGGCCAAGTGAGCAGTTCTTC.